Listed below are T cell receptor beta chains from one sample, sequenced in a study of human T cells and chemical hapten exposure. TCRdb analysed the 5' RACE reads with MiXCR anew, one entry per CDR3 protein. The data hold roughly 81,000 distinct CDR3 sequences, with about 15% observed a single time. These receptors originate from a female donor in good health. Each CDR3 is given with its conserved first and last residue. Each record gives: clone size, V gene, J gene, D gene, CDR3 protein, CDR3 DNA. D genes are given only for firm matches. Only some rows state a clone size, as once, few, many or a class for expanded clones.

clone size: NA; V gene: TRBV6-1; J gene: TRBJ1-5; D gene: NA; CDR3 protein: CASSEFRGAGNQPQHF; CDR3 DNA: TGTGCCAGCAGTGAATTCCGGGGGGCGGGCAATCAGCCCCAGCATTTT
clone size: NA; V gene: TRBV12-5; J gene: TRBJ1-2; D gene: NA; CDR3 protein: CASGLGAAYGYTF; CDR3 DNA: TGTGCTAGTGGTTTGGGCGCAGCCTATGGCTACACCTTC
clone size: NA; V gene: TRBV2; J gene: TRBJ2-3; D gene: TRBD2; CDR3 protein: CASSEGLAGGGTQYF; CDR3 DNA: TGTGCCAGCAGCGAAGGACTAGCGGGAGGTGGTACGCAGTATTTT
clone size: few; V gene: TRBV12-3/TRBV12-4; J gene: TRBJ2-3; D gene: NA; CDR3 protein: CASRRNPGDTQYF; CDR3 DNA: TGTGCCAGCAGACGGAACCCCGGAGATACGCAGTATTTT
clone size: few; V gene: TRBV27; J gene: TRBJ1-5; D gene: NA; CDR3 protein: CASSFGADNQPQHF; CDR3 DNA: TGTGCCAGCAGTTTCGGGGCAGACAATCAGCCCCAGCATTTT
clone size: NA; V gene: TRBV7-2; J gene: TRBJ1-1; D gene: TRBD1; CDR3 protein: CASSRQGRDTEAFF; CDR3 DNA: TGTGCCAGCAGCAGACAGGGGAGGGACACTGAAGCTTTCTTT
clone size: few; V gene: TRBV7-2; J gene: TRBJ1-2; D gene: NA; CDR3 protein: CASSSLVPGRNYGYTF; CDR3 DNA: TGTGCCAGCAGCTCCCTCGTACCGGGACGTAACTATGGCTACACCTTC
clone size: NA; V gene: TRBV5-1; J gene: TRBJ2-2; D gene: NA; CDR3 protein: CASFPGHPNTGELFF; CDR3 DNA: TGCGCCAGTTTTCCGGGACACCCGAACACCGGGGAGCTGTTTTTT
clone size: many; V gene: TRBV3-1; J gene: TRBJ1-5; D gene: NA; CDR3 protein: CASSQDRVEPQHF; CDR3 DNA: TGTGCCAGCAGCCAAGACAGGGTTGAGCCCCAGCATTTT
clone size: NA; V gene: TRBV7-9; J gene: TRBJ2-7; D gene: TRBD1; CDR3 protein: CASSSPGQQITYEQYF; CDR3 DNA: TGTGCCAGCAGCTCGCCGGGACAGCAAATTACCTACGAGCAGTACTTC
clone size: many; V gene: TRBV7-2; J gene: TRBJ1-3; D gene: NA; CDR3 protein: CASSFQAGSGNTIYF; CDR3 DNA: TGTGCCAGCAGCTTCCAGGCAGGGAGTGGAAACACCATATATTTT
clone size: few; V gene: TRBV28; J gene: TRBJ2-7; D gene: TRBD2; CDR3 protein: CASSFIIGTGGQEQYF; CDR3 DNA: TGTGCCAGCAGTTTCATTATTGGGACGGGGGGGCAGGAGCAGTACTTC
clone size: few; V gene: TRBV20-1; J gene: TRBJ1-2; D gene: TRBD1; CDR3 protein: CSAWTGGLYGYTF; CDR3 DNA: TGCAGTGCCTGGACAGGGGGGCTCTATGGCTACACCTTC
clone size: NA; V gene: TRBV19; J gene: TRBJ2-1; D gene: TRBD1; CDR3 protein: CASSPRTGIGNEQFF; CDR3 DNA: TGTGCCAGTAGTCCTCGGACAGGGATTGGGAATGAGCAGTTCTTC
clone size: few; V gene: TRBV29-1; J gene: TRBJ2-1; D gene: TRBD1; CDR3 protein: CSVRTSGGVRNEQFF; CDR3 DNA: TGCAGCGTTCGAACATCAGGGGGCGTTAGGAATGAGCAGTTCTTC
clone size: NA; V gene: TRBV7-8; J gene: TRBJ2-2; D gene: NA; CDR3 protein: CASSLIPGDGELFF; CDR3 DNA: TGTGCCAGCAGCCTAATTCCGGGGGACGGGGAGCTGTTTTTT
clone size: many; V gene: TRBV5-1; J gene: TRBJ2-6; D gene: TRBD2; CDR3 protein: CASSLLGLAGGSGANVLTF; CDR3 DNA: TGCGCCAGCAGCTTGTTGGGACTAGCGGGGGGCTCTGGGGCCAACGTCCTGACTTTC
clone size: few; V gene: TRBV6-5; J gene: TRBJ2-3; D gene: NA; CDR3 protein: CASSFTGDITDTQYF; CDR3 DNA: TGTGCCAGCAGTTTCACGGGAGATATCACAGATACGCAGTATTTT
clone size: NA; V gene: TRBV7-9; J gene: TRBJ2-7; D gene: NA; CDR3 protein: CASSPRGIGQGKNEQYF; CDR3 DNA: TGTGCCAGCAGTCCAAGGGGGATCGGGCAGGGGAAGAACGAGCAGTACTTC
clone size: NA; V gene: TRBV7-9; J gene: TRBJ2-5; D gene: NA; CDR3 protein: CASSQGPRRGETQYF; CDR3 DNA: TGTGCCAGCAGTCAAGGACCCCGCCGGGGGGAGACCCAGTACTTC
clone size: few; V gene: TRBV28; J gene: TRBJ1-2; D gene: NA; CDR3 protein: CASKKTNYGYTF; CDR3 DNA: TGTGCCAGCAAGAAGACAAACTATGGCTACACCTTC
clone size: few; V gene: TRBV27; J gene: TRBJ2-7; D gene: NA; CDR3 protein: CASSPDSTGSSYEQYF; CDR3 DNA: TGTGCCAGCAGTCCCGACTCGACGGGGAGCTCCTACGAGCAGTACTTC
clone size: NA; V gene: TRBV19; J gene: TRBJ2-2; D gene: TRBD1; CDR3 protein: CASSILFLPGQIPNTGELFF; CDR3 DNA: TGTGCCAGTAGTATTCTATTCCTTCCGGGACAGATACCGAACACCGGGGAGCTGTTTTTT
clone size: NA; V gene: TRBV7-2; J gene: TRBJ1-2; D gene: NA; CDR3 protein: CASSFSNYGYTF; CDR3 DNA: TGTGCCAGCAGCTTCTCAAACTATGGCTACACCTTC
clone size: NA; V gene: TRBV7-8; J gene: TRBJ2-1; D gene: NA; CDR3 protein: CASSLVSDSSYNEQFF; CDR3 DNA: TGTGCCAGCAGCTTAGTTTCAGATAGCTCCTACAATGAGCAGTTCTTC
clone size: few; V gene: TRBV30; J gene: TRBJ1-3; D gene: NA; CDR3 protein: CAWSVLPGGNTIYF; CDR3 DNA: TGTGCCTGGAGTGTACTTCCTGGTGGAAACACCATATATTTT
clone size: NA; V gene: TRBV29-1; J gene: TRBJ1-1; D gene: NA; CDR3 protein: CSVEGGPWTEAFF; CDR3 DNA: TGCAGCGTTGAAGGGGGCCCGTGGACTGAAGCTTTCTTT
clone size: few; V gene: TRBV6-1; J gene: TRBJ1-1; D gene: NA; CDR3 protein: CASSEPEGTEAFF; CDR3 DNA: TGTGCCAGCAGTGAACCGGAAGGCACTGAAGCTTTCTTT
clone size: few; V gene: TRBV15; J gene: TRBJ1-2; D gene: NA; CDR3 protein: CATSREADGYTF; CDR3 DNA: TGTGCCACCAGCAGAGAGGCCGATGGCTACACCTTC
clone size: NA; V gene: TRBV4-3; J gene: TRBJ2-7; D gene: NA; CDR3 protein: CASSQGRGFAEQYF; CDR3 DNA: TGCGCCAGCAGCCAAGGCAGAGGTTTCGCCGAGCAGTACTTC
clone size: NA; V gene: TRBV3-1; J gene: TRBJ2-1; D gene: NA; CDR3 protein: CASSLQGLYNEQFF; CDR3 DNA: TGTGCCAGCAGCCTTCAGGGTCTCTACAATGAGCAGTTCTTC
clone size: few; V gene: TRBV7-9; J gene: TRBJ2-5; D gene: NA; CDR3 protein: CASTDQETQYF; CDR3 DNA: TGTGCCAGCACCGACCAAGAGACCCAGTACTTC
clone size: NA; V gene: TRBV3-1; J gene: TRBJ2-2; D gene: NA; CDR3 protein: CASSHEDGELFF; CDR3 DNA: TGTGCCAGCAGCCACGAGGACGGGGAGCTGTTTTTT
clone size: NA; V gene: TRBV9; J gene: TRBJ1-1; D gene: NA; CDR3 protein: CASSVVRTVTEAFF; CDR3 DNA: TGTGCCAGCAGCGTAGTTAGGACAGTCACTGAAGCTTTCTTT
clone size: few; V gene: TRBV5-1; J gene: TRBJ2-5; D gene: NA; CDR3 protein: CASSLSRAGQETQYF; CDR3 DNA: TGCGCCAGCAGCTTGAGCCGTGCTGGGCAAGAGACCCAGTACTTC
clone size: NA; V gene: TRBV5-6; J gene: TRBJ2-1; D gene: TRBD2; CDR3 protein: CASSLSSGSGRNEQFF; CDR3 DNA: TGTGCCAGCAGCTTGAGTTCAGGTAGCGGGCGGAATGAGCAGTTCTTC
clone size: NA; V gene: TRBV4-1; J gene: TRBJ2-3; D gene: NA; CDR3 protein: CASSHLSKAASTDTQYF; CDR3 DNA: TGCGCCAGCAGCCACCTTAGCAAGGCGGCTAGCACAGATACGCAGTATTTT
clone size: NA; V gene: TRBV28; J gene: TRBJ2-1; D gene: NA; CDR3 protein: CASSLSQRNSYNEQFF; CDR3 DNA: TGTGCCAGCAGTTTATCCCAGCGGAACTCCTACAATGAGCAGTTCTTC
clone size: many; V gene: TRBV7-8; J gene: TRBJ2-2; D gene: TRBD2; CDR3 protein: CASSLAPTSGGELFF; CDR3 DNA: TGTGCCAGCAGCTTAGCGCCAACTAGCGGGGGGGAGCTGTTTTTT
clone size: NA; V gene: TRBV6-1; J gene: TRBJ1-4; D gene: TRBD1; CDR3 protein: CASKGQLGEKLFF; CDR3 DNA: TGTGCCAGCAAGGGACAGTTAGGGGAAAAACTGTTTTTT
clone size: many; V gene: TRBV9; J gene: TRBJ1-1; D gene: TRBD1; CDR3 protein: CASSVEARGREAFF; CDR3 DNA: TGTGCCAGCAGCGTAGAGGCGAGGGGGCGGGAAGCTTTCTTT
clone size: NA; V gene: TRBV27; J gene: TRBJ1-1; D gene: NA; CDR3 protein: CASRGASLHTEAFF; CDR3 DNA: TGTGCCAGCAGAGGGGCCTCTTTACACACTGAAGCTTTCTTT
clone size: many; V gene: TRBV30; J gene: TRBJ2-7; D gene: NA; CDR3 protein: CAWSRKGSSYEQYF; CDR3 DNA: TGTGCCTGGAGTAGGAAAGGCAGTTCCTACGAGCAGTACTTC
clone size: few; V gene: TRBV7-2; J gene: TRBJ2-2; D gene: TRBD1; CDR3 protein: CASSLIQGAAGELFF; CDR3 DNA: TGTGCCAGCAGCTTAATACAGGGGGCAGCCGGGGAGCTGTTTTTT
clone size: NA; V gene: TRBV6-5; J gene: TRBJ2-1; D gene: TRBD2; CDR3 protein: CASSPDWGGDYNEQFF; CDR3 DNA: TGTGCCAGCAGCCCGGACTGGGGAGGGGATTACAATGAGCAGTTCTTC
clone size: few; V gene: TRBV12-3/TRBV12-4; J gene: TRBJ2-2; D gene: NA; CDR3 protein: CASSVGFGGYNTGELFF; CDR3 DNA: TGTGCCAGCAGTGTAGGGTTTGGGGGCTACAACACCGGGGAGCTGTTTTTT
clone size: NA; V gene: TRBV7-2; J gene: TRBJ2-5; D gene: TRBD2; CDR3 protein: CASSFFGGIQETQYF; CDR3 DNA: TGTGCCAGCAGCTTCTTCGGGGGGATCCAAGAGACCCAGTACTTC
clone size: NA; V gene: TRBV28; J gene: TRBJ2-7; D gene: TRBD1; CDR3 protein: CASSSTGGAYEQYF; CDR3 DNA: TGTGCCAGCAGTTCTACAGGGGGCGCCTACGAGCAGTACTTC
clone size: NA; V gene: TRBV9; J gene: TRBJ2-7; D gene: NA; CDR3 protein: CASSVTGTTYEQYF; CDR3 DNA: TGTGCCAGCAGCGTCACCGGGACGACCTACGAGCAGTACTTC
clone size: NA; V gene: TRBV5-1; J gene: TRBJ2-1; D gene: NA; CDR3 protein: CASSLEEPYNEQFF; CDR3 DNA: TGCGCCAGCAGCTTGGAGGAGCCTTACAATGAGCAGTTCTTC
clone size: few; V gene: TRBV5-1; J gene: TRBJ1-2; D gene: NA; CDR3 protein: CASSSAPTYYGYTF; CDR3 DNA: TGCGCCAGCAGCTCCGCTCCGACCTATTATGGCTACACCTTC
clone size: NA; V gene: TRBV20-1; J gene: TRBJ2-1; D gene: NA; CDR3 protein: CSASPTNYNEQFF; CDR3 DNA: TGCAGTGCTAGCCCTACTAACTACAATGAGCAGTTCTTC
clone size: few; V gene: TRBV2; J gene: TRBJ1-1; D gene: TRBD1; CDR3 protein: CATNPGTGGTEAFF; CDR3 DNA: TGTGCCACCAACCCTGGGACAGGGGGAACTGAAGCTTTCTTT
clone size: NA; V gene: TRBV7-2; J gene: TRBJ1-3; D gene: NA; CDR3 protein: CASSPGVGRNTIYF; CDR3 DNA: TGTGCCAGCAGCCCCGGAGTCGGGCGAAACACCATATATTTT
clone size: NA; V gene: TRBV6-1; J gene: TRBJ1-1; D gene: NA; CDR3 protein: CASSEGGSWGEAFF; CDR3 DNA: TGTGCCAGCAGTGAAGGAGGTTCGTGGGGTGAAGCTTTCTTT
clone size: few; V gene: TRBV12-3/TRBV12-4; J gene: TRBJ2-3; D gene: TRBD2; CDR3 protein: CASSPRLGGRTDTQYF; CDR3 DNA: TGTGCCAGCAGTCCGAGGCTAGGCGGGAGGACAGATACGCAGTATTTT
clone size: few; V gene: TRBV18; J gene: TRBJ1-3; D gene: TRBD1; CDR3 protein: CASSPPGQGSGNTIYF; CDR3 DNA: TGTGCCAGCTCACCACCGGGACAGGGCTCTGGAAACACCATATATTTT
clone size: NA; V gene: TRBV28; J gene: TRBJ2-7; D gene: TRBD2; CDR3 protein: CASSLYASGSYEQYF; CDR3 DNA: TGTGCCAGCAGTTTATACGCTAGCGGCTCCTACGAGCAGTACTTC
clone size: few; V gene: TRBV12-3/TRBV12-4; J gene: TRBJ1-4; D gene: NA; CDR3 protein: CASRQGSEKLFF; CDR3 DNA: TGTGCCAGCAGGCAGGGGTCTGAAAAACTGTTTTTT
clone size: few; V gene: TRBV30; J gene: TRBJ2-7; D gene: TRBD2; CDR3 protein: CAWTFSGGAEHEQYF; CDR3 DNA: TGTGCCTGGACCTTTAGCGGGGGGGCCGAACACGAGCAGTACTTC